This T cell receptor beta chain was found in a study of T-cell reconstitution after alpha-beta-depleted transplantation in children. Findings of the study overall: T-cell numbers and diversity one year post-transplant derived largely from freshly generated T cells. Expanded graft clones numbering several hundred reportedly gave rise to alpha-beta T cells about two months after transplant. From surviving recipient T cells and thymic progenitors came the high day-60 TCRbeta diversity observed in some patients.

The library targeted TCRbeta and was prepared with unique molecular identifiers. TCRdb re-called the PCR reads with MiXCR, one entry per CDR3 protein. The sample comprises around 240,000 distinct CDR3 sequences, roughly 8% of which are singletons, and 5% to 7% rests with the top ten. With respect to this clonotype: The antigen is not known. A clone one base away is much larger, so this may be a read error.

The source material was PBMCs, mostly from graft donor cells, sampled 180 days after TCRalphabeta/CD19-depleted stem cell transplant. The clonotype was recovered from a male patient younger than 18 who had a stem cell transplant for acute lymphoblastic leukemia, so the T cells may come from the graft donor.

CDR3 amino acids: CASSLQGPSYEQYF. In DNA, the CDR3 is TGCGCCAGCAGCTTGCAGGGTCCTTCCTACGAGCAGTACTTC. The rearrangement joins TRBV5-1 to TRBJ2-7; D is possibly TRBD1 (5 bases). Trimming pared 1 base from V and 1 base from J, leaving 9 bases between. This CDR3 is 14 amino acids long. Germline V gene data show CDR1 as SGHRS and CDR2 as YFSETQ.